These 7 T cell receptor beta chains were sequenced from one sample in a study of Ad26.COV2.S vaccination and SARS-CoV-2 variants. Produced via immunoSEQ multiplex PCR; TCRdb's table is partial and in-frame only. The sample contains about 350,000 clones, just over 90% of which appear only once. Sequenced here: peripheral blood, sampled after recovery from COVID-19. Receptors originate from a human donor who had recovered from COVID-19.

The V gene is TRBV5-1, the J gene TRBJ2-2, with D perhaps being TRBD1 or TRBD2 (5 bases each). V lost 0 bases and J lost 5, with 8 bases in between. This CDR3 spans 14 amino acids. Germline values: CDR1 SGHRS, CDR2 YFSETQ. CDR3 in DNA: TGCGCCAGCAGCTTGGGGGGGATTACCGGGGAGCTGTTTTTT. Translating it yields CASSLGGITGELFF.

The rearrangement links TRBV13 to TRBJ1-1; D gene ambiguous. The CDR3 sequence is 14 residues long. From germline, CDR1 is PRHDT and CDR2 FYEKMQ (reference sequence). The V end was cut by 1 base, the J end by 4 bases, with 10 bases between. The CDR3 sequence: CASSLVTVFTEAFF. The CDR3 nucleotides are TGTGCCAGCAGCTTAGTCACGGTTTTCACTGAAGCTTTCTTT.

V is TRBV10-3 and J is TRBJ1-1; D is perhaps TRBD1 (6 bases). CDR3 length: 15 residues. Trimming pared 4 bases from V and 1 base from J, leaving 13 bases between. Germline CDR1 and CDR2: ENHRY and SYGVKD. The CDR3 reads CAISASGHRNTEAFF. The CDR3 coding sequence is TGTGCCATCAGTGCCTCGGGACACAGGAACACTGAAGCTTTCTTT.

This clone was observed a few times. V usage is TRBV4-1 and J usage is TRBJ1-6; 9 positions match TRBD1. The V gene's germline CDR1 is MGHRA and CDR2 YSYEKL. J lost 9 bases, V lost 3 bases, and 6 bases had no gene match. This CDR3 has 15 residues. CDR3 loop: CASSHYKTGGSPLHF. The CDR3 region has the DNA TGCGCCAGCAGCCACTATAAGACAGGGGGTTCACCCCTCCACTTT.

This chain's CDR3 is CASSKDSWGYTF. In DNA, the CDR3 is TGTGCCAGCAGTAAGGACAGTTGGGGCTACACCTTC. V is TRBV7-9 and J is TRBJ1-2, with D perhaps matching TRBD1 (6 bases). This CDR3 comprises 12 residues. The germline V and J ends were trimmed by 6 bases and 8 bases, with 13 bases remaining between them. CDR1 and CDR2 (germline): SEHNR, FQNEAQ (reference sequence).

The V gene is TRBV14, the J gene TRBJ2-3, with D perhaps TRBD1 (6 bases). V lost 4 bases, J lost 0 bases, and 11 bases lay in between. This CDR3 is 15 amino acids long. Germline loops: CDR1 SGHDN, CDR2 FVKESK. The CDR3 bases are TGTGCCAGCAGCCCCGGACAGACTAGCACAGATACGCAGTATTTT. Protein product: CASSPGQTSTDTQYF.

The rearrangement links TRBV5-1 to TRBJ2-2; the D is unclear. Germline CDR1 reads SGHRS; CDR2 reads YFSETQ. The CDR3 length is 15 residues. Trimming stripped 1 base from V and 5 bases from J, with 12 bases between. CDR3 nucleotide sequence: TGCGCCAGCAGCTTGAACGGTGTTGGTACCGGGGAGCTGTTTTTT. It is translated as CASSLNGVGTGELFF.